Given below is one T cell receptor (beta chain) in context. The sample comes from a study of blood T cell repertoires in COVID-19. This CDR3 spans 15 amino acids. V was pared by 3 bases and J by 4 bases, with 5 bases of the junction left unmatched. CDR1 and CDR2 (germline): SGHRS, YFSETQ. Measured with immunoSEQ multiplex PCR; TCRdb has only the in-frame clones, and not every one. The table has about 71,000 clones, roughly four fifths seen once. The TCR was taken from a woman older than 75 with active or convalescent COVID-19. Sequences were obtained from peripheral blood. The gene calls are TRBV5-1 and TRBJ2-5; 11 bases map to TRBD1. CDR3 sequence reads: CASSSGDRGLETQYF. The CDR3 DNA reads TGCGCCAGCAGCTCGGGGGACAGGGGGTTAGAGACCCAGTACTTC.